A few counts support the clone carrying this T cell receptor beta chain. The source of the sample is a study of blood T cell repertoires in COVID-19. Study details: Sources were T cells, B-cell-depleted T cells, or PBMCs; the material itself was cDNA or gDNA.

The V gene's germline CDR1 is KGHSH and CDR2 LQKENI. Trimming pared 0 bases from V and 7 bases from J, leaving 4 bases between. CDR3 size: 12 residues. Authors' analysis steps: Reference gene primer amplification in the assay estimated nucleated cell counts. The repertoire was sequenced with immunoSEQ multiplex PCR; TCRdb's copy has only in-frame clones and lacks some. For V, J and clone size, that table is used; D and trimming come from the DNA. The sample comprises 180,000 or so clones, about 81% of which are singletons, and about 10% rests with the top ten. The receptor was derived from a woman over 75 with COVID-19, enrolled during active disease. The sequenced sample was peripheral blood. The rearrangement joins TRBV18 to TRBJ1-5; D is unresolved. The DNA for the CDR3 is TGTGCCAGCTCACCACCGCAGCAGCCCCAGCATTTT. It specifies CASSPPQQPQHF.